This T cell receptor beta chain was identified in a study of Graves' ophthalmopathy and Graves' hyperthyroidism. The wider study: Stable hyperthyroidism meant no ophthalmopathy within 18 months of follow-up. General observations from the study: Most thyroid clonotypes expanded beyond 0.001 frequency were also found in blood.

The authors amplified TCR beta CDR3 regions, and they did so from RNA transcripts for repertoire sequencing. An initial RT-PCR round employing HTBI primers preceded a second-round multiplex PCR. TCRdb reprocessed the multiplex PCR reads with MiXCR, giving one entry per CDR3 protein. The sample includes about 550,000 distinct CDR3 sequences, under 45% of them seen just once. This CDR3 contains 15 residues. Germline V CDR1 and CDR2: SEHNR, FQNEAQ (reference sequence). V was pared by 7 bases and J by 2 bases, with 15 bases between. This clonotype was detected ten times or more. Its target is unknown. Researchers turned away patients with other autoimmune diseases, uncontrolled infections, pregnancy or lactation. Diagnosis used clinical symptoms, serum thyroxine, TRAb, thyroid ultrasound and orbital computed tomography.

This receptor was obtained from an adult man with Graves' hyperthyroidism. The specimen sequenced was peripheral blood or thyroid tissue (not recorded which). The chain links TRBV7-9 to TRBJ1-3; no definite D call. The CDR3 region is CASTLSLAAGNTIYF. CDR3 in DNA: TGTGCCAGCACACTTTCTTTGGCAGCTGGAAACACCATATATTTT.